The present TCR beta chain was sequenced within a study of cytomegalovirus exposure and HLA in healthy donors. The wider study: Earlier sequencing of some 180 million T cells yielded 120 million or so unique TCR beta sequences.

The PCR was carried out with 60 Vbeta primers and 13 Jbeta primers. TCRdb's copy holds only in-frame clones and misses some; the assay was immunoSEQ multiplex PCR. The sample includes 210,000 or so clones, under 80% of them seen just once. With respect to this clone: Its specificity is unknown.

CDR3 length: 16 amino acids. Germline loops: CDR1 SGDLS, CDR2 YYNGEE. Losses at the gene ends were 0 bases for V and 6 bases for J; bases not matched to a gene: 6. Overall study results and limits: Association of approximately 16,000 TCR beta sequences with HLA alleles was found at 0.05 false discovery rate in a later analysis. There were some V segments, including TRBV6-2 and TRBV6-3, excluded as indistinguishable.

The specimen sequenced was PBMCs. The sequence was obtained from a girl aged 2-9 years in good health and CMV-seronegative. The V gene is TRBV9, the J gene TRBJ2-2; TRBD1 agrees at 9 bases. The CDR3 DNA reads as TGTGCCAGCAGCGTAGTAGGGACAGGGTTTCCCGGGGAGCTGTTTTTT. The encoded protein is CASSVVGTGFPGELFF.